This TCR beta chain was profiled in a study of control samples from healthy donors and cancer patients. Germline values: CDR1 MGHDK, CDR2 SYGVNS. V shed 2 bases and J shed 2 bases, with 13 bases lying between them. CDR3 length equals 15 residues. Only in-frame clones appear in the TCRdb table, and some are missing; sequencing was by immunoSEQ multiplex PCR. The table shows roughly 170,000 clones, with approximately 94% occurring only once. The chain carries TRBV25-1 and TRBJ2-7; D is possibly TRBD2 (6 bases). The sequence was obtained from a woman aged 18 to 35 in good health. Sequencing used blood. This CDR3 reads CASSEVGGAPYEQYF. As DNA, the CDR3 is TGTGCCAGCAGTGAAGTAGGAGGGGCCCCCTACGAGCAGTACTTC.